Following are 26 T cell receptor beta chains from one sample sequenced in a study of cytomegalovirus exposure and HLA in healthy donors. It was with 60 Vbeta and 13 Jbeta primers that the PCR ran. The repertoire was sequenced with immunoSEQ multiplex PCR; TCRdb's copy has only in-frame clones and lacks some. The sample includes about 180,000 clones, 70% to 80% seen only once; the top ten take 3.5% to 4.5%. Sequenced material: PBMCs. These receptors all stem from a woman aged 60-75 years in good health and CMV-seropositive.

This clone was detected once. This rearrangement joins TRBV5-4 to TRBJ2-5, with D possibly TRBD2 on 6 matching bases. The CDR3 has 15 amino acids. V lost 0 bases and J 5 bases, leaving 14 bases between the germline ends. Germline V gene lookup returns CDR1 SGHNT and CDR2 YYREEE (reference sequence). CDR3: CASSLVRGSWETQYF. CDR3 DNA: TGTGCCAGCAGCTTGGTACGGGGGTCATGGGAGACCCAGTACTTC.

J is TRBJ1-1 and V is TRBV2; D call uncertain. Germline CDR1 reads SNHLY; CDR2 reads FYNNEI. The CDR3 is 14 residues long. V lost 5 bases and J lost 6, with 16 bases in between. CDR3 coding DNA: TGTGCCAGCAGTTCAGACGGTAGCGACGCTGAAGCTTTCTTT. Residues: CASSSDGSDAEAFF.

This rearrangement joins TRBV30 to TRBJ1-5; 7 bases agree with TRBD1. Germline CDR1 is GTSNPN and CDR2 is SVGIG (reference sequence). The CDR3 loop spans 13 amino acids. V dropped 4 bases and J dropped 4; count of bases not matched to a gene: 4. CDR3 sequence reads: CAWTGGANQPQHF. The CDR3 DNA follows: TGTGCCTGGACAGGGGGTGCAAATCAGCCCCAGCATTTT. Full variable domain (rest looked up from reference TRBV30 and TRBJ1-5): SQTIHQWPATLVQPVGSPLSLECTVEGTSNPNLYWYRQAAGRGLQLLFYSVGIGQISSEVPQNLSASRPQDRQFILSSKKLLLSDSGFYLCAWTGGANQPQHFGDGTRLSIL.

This clone was observed a handful of times. The rearrangement joins TRBV19 to TRBJ2-2; maybe TRBD1 (6 bases). The ends were cut back, 1 base at V and 4 bases at J, with 7 bases in the middle. CDR1 is LNHDA and CDR2 is SQIVND in the germline V gene (reference sequence). This CDR3 contains 14 residues. This CDR3 reads CASSIGQVTGELFF. In DNA form, the CDR3 reads TGTGCCAGTAGTATAGGACAGGTCACCGGGGAGCTGTTTTTT. Complete variable domain (other parts from reference TRBV19 and TRBJ2-2): DGGITQSPKYLFRKEGQNVTLSCEQNLNHDAMYWYRQDPGQGLRLIYYSQIVNDFQKGDIAEGYSVSREKKESFPLTVTSAQKNPTAFYLCASSIGQVTGELFFGEGSRLTVL.

The chain recombines TRBV27 with TRBJ2-1, with D possibly being TRBD2 (6 bases). The ends were cut back, 6 bases at V and 9 bases at J, with 18 bases in the middle. CDR3 size: 14 residues. Per germline, CDR1 MNHEY and CDR2 SMNVEV (reference sequence). The CDR3 here is CASSGSWGPGEQFF. In DNA form, the CDR3 reads TGTGCCAGCAGCGGGAGTTGGGGCCCGGGTGAGCAGTTCTTC.

This chain links TRBV5-1 with TRBJ1-1, with D possibly being TRBD1 (6 bases). Germline V gene data show CDR1 as SGHRS and CDR2 as YFSETQ. V was pared by 7 bases and J by 0 bases, with 13 bases between. CDR3 length: 14 amino acids. The CDR3 here is CASAPGGVNTEAFF. CDR3 bases: TGCGCCAGCGCGCCGGGGGGCGTGAACACTGAAGCTTTCTTT.

The chain is built from TRBV28 and TRBJ2-7; 9 bases match TRBD1. Germline V lookup: CDR1 MDHEN, CDR2 SYDVKM. With V trimmed by 6 bases and J by 3 bases, 15 bases remained unmatched. This CDR3 spans 17 amino acids. In nucleotides, the CDR3 is TGTGCCAGCAGCCCTGGGCGGGGACAGGGTAGATTCTACGAGCAGTACTTC. Its translation: CASSPGRGQGRFYEQYF.

The rearrangement joins TRBV15 to TRBJ2-2; D gene ambiguous. Trimming took off 0 bases at V and 3 bases at J, with 8 bases between the two ends. Looked up from germline, CDR1 is LNHNV and CDR2 is YYDKDF (reference sequence). This CDR3 contains 15 residues. CDR3 sequence (DNA): TGTGCCACCAGCAGAGATGGCCTCGACACCGGGGAGCTGTTTTTT. Amino acids: CATSRDGLDTGELFF. Full variable domain (remainder filled in from reference TRBV15 and TRBJ2-2): DAMVIQNPRYQVTQFGKPVTLSCSQTLNHNVMYWYQQKSSQAPKLLFHYYDKDFNNEADTPDNFQSRRPNTSFCFLDIRSPGLGDTAMYLCATSRDGLDTGELFFGEGSRLTVL.

The genes are TRBV19 and TRBJ2-1; 8 bases are a match to TRBD2. This CDR3 comprises 16 residues. J was trimmed by 0 bases and V by 1 base; bases with no gene match: 2. Germline V gene sequence: CDR1 LNHDA, CDR2 SQIVND (reference sequence). CDR3 in DNA: TGTGCCAGTAGTATAGGGGGGACTAGCTCCTACAATGAGCAGTTCTTC. The encoded protein is CASSIGGTSSYNEQFF. Variable domain in full (rest from reference TRBV19 and TRBJ2-1): DGGITQSPKYLFRKEGQNVTLSCEQNLNHDAMYWYRQDPGQGLRLIYYSQIVNDFQKGDIAEGYSVSREKKESFPLTVTSAQKNPTAFYLCASSIGGTSSYNEQFFGPGTRLTVL.

The genes are TRBV5-4 and TRBJ2-5, with D maybe TRBD1 (8 bases). Trimming removed 3 bases from V and 5 bases from J, with 20 bases in between. The germline CDR1 and CDR2 sequences are SGHNT and YYREEE (reference sequence). The CDR3 contains 16 residues. DNA of the CDR3: TGTGCCAGCAGCTCTCAAAGAGACAGGGGAGGGGAGACCCAGTACTTC. Amino acids: CASSSQRDRGGETQYF.

The rearrangement links TRBV6-5 to TRBJ1-1, with 7 nucleotides matching TRBD1. This CDR3 comprises 16 residues. After removal of 0 bases from V and 1 base from J, the junction contained 5 bases not matched to a gene. Germline V gene lookup returns CDR1 MNHEY and CDR2 SVGAGI. The CDR3 nucleotides are TGTGCCAGCAGTTACTCCCTGTCAGGGGGGAACACTGAAGCTTTCTTT. Amino acids: CASSYSLSGGNTEAFF.

The chain is built from TRBV6-1 and TRBJ1-2; 7 nucleotides agree with TRBD1. The CDR3 consists of 13 residues. Germline assignment: CDR1 MNHNS and CDR2 SASEGT. The trim removed 6 bases at V and 4 bases at J, leaving 5 bases unmatched. The CDR3 loop reads CASRPGQSYGYTF. The DNA for the CDR3 is TGTGCCAGCAGACCGGGACAGAGCTATGGCTACACCTTC.

This chain uses TRBV5-6 with TRBJ1-2; no firm D call. The ends were cut back, 2 bases at V and 0 bases at J, with 14 bases in the middle. The CDR3 runs 16 residues. Germline V gives CDR1 SGHDT, CDR2 YYEEEE. The CDR3 is CASSLAFRHSNYGYTF. CDR3 DNA: TGTGCCAGCAGCTTAGCGTTTAGGCATTCTAACTATGGCTACACCTTC.

V gene TRBV6-1 combines with J gene TRBJ1-1, with D possibly being TRBD1 (5 bases). Trimming stripped 3 bases from V and 0 bases from J, with 11 bases between. The germline V gene encodes CDR1 MNHNS and CDR2 SASEGT. CDR3 length: 15 residues. Written as DNA, the CDR3 is TGTGCCAGCAGTGATCAGGGCCTCATGAACACTGAAGCTTTCTTT. Translation gives CASSDQGLMNTEAFF.

The J gene is TRBJ2-5, the V gene TRBV15, with D hard to call. V was cut by 4 bases and J by 3 bases, with 18 bases left in between. The CDR3 totals 16 residues. Per germline, CDR1 LNHNV and CDR2 YYDKDF (reference sequence). CDR3 sequence (DNA): TGTGCCACCAGCACCAATAATGACGCCACTAAAGAGACCCAGTACTTC. It specifies CATSTNNDATKETQYF.

V and J are TRBV7-3 and TRBJ2-1, with TRBD1 matching 8 bases. The trim removed 3 bases at V and 5 bases at J, leaving 6 bases unmatched. The CDR3 covers 15 residues. Germline V gene data show CDR1 as SGHTA and CDR2 as FQGTGA. The CDR3 bases are TGTGCCAGCAGCTTCGACAGGGGCCGTAACAATGAGCAGTTCTTC. This translates into CASSFDRGRNNEQFF.

CDR3 nucleotide sequence: TGTGCCAGCGGTATATTAACTAGCGGAGAGACCTACGAGCAGTACTTC. It encodes CASGILTSGETYEQYF. The rearrangement uses TRBV27 and TRBJ2-7, with 8 nucleotides matching TRBD2. This CDR3 is 16 amino acids long. Germline V gene data show CDR1 as MNHEY and CDR2 as SMNVEV (reference sequence). The V segment lost 8 bases and the J segment 2 bases; nucleotides outside the gene matches: 14.

The chain combines TRBV2 with TRBJ1-5; D unresolved. The germline CDR1 and CDR2 sequences are SNHLY and FYNNEI. Trimming shortened V by 7 bases and J by 3 bases, and 16 bases separated the two germline ends. The CDR3 runs 15 residues. CDR3 sequence (DNA): TGTGCCAGCATCCATAAGAGGGCTCCCAATCAGCCCCAGCATTTT. Protein sequence: CASIHKRAPNQPQHF.

This clone was found once. V is TRBV27 and J is TRBJ1-1, with D possibly matching TRBD1 (6 bases). V lost 6 bases and J lost 0, with 14 bases in between. The CDR3 is 15 residues long. Germline lookup yields CDR1 MNHEY and CDR2 SMNVEV (reference sequence). This CDR3 is CASRYREQLNTEAFF. CDR3 nucleotide sequence: TGTGCCAGCAGATACAGGGAGCAATTGAACACTGAAGCTTTCTTT.

CDR3: CAWSVLGTGLTQYF. The CDR3 DNA sequence: TGTGCCTGGAGTGTACTGGGGACAGGCCTTACGCAGTATTTT. The chain is built from TRBV30 and TRBJ2-3; 8 nucleotides match TRBD1. Trimming at V came to 0 bases and at J to 8 bases, leaving 7 bases not matched to a gene. Germline lookup yields CDR1 GTSNPN and CDR2 SVGIG (reference sequence). The length of the CDR3 is 14 residues.

J is TRBJ1-5 and V is TRBV21-1; the table's D call TRBD1 went unverified against the DNA. TRBV21-1 represents a pseudogene. This CDR3 has 16 amino acids. CDR3 sequence: CASSKVRGQGRQPQHF. CDR3 coding DNA: TGTGCCAGCAGCAAAGTTCGGGGACAGGGACGTCAGCCCCAGCATTTT.

The chain has TRBV5-6 and TRBJ1-1, with D perhaps matching TRBD1 (5 bases). CDR3 size: 17 residues. The germline V gene has CDR1 SGHDT and CDR2 YYEEEE. Trimming stripped 1 base from V and 3 bases from J, with 19 bases between. The CDR3 region is CASSLTSSGREDTEAFF. The CDR3 nucleotides are TGTGCCAGCAGCTTGACCAGCAGTGGCAGGGAGGACACTGAAGCTTTCTTT.

V gene TRBV27 combines with J gene TRBJ2-7, with 10 bases matching TRBD2. The trim removed 2 bases at V and 6 bases at J, leaving 13 bases unmatched. Germline lookup yields CDR1 MNHEY and CDR2 SMNVEV (reference sequence). The CDR3 has 17 residues. The CDR3 is CASSLRGASGSFGEQYF. In nucleotides, the CDR3 is TGTGCCAGCAGTTTACGGGGGGCTAGCGGGAGTTTCGGCGAGCAGTACTTC.

This chain links TRBV19 with TRBJ2-3; TRBD2 aligns across 7 bases. CDR1 is LNHDA, CDR2 SQIVND, per germline (reference sequence). The CDR3 covers 16 residues. V dropped 6 bases and J dropped 2; count of bases not matched to a gene: 11. The CDR3 region has the DNA TGTGCCAGTAGAAGGCCGGGCGGGGGAACCACAGATACGCAGTATTTT. Translated, it gives CASRRPGGGTTDTQYF.

Only one count was recorded for this clone. One end of the junction fails to match germline, which may point to a read error. The V call is TRBV2, the J call TRBJ2-6; 8 bases are shared with TRBD1. This CDR3 is built from 16 residues. The germline CDR1 and CDR2 sequences are SNHLY and FYNNEI. CDR3 sequence (DNA): TGTGCCAGCAGTGAAGACAGGGGGGCTGGGGCCAACGGCCTGACTTTC. Residues: CASSEDRGAGANGLTF.

The CDR3 DNA reads as TGTGCCAGTAGTATCGGAGCCGTCAATGAGCAGTTCTTC. Residues: CASSIGAVNEQFF. The V and J genes are TRBV19 and TRBJ2-1; D gene uncertain. This CDR3 is built from 13 residues. The V and J ends lost 3 bases and 6 bases respectively, with 9 bases between them. Per germline, CDR1 LNHDA and CDR2 SQIVND (reference sequence).